What follows are 22 T cell receptor beta chains derived from one specimen sequenced in a study of T cell clonality in common variable immunodeficiency (dated by TCRdb to between 2014 and 2017). The library was prepared using the immunoSEQ multiplex PCR assay. TCRdb took this table from immuneACCESS and kept in-frame rearrangements with V and J called. Such tables lack part of the clones; where checked against another copy, unresolved V genes explain under half of the gap, and the rest is unexplained. The sample records approximately 58,000 clones, none occurring a single time. Of the sample, about 5% is held by the ten largest clones. Source material: peripheral blood mononuclear cells. These TCRs come from a person between 18 and 70 years old in good health.

With respect to this clone: From the germline J gene comes the end of the CDR3, since the read stops 3 residues before it. The chain employs TRBV2 and TRBJ2-7; 12 bases are a match to TRBD2. Germline V lookup: CDR1 SNHLY, CDR2 FYNNEI. V was pared by 5 bases and J by 2 bases, with 7 bases of the junction left unmatched. CDR3 length: 16 amino acids. The sequenced CDR3 bases are TGTGCCAGCAGTTACCCCCCTAGCGGGAGGGCCTACGAG. It codes for CASSYPPSGRAYE. The CDR3 in its entirety is CASSYPPSGRAYEQYF.

This clone was found many times. The read ends 3 residues shy of where the CDR3 ends; the end is completed using the germline J gene. V usage is TRBV10-3 and J usage is TRBJ1-6; D may be TRBD1 (5 bases). Germline CDR1 ENHRY, CDR2 SYGVKD. V lost 5 bases to trimming and J lost 6 bases, with 17 bases between them. The CDR3 extends over 16 amino acids. The sequenced CDR3 bases are TGTGCCATCAGTTCAGCCCCCCGAGGGGCTAATTCACCC. Protein sequence: CAISSAPRGANSP. The entire CDR3 is CAISSAPRGANSPLHF.

This clone has ten or more counts. Read coverage stops 3 residues before the CDR3 terminus; the germline J gene supplies the remainder. The gene calls are TRBV20-1 and TRBJ2-1; 9 positions agree with TRBD1. This CDR3 comprises 12 residues. V lost 6 bases to trimming and J lost 6 bases; unmatched junction nucleotides: 3. Germline-derived CDR1 and CDR2 are DFQATT and SNEGSKA (reference sequence). This CDR3 reads CSAKTGGNEQFF. The part of the CDR3 DNA that was read is TGCAGTGCCAAGACAGGGGGCAATGAG.

This clone has just a few counts. Read sequence stops 3 residues before the CDR3 end, and the germline J gene provides the missing end. The chain recombines TRBV5-6 with TRBJ1-2, with D possibly being TRBD1 (5 bases). The CDR3 consists of 13 residues. Germline values: CDR1 SGHDT, CDR2 YYEEEE. V was pared by 4 bases and J by 5 bases, with 12 bases between. The CDR3 DNA, read in part, is TGTGCCAGCAGCCGAACGGACACATATGGC. This sequence encodes CASSRTDTYG. The whole CDR3 is CASSRTDTYGYTF.

This clone was seen at least ten times. The missing CDR3 end, 3 residues past where the read stops, is filled in from the germline J gene. The chain links TRBV19 to TRBJ1-5, with 11 bases fitting TRBD1. This CDR3 contains 15 residues. The V gene end was trimmed by 5 bases and the J gene end by 6 bases; junction bases not matched to a gene: 6. The germline V gene has CDR1 LNHDA and CDR2 SQIVND (reference sequence). CDR3 sequence: CASSLGQGASQPQHF. Incomplete CDR3 DNA: TGTGCCAGTAGTCTCGGACAGGGGGCTAGTCAGCCC.

A word on this clone: The read terminates 3 residues ahead of where the CDR3 ends, so the germline J gene completes it. The chain has TRBV19 and TRBJ2-1; 10 bases are shared with TRBD2. The CDR3 length is 15 residues. The trim removed 1 base at V and 4 bases at J, leaving 1 base unmatched. Germline lookup yields CDR1 LNHDA and CDR2 SQIVND (reference sequence). CDR3 DNA, as far as it was read: TGTGCCAGTAGTATAGGGGGACTAGCGTACAATGAG. Translating it yields CASSIGGLAYNE. The whole CDR3 protein reads CASSIGGLAYNEQFF.

Judged by abundance, this clone is medium-sized (0.01 to 0.1%). Sequencing ends 3 residues short of the CDR3 end; the germline J gene provides the rest. The chain links TRBV4-1 to TRBJ1-1, with 8 positions matching TRBD1. The germline V gene encodes CDR1 MGHRA and CDR2 YSYEKL. V shed 6 bases, J shed 1 base, and the junction held 10 bases outside the gene matches. The CDR3 consists of 16 residues. The CDR3 region is CASSRSPGQANTEAFF. The DNA read from the CDR3 is TGCGCCAGCAGTCGATCCCCGGGACAGGCGAACACTGAA.

This clone was picked up many times. The sequenced fragment ends 3 residues before the CDR3 boundary, so the rest is inferred from the germline J gene. V and J are TRBV6-2 or TRBV6-3 and TRBJ1-2; 9 bases match TRBD1. The J segment lost 5 bases and the V segment lost 8 bases, leaving 12 bases of the junction unmatched. The CDR3 covers 15 residues. CDR1 is MNHEY and CDR2 is SVGEGT in the germline V gene. CDR3 loop: CASLASPGTGYGYTF. CDR3 DNA, as far as it was read: TGTGCCAGCTTGGCGTCGCCCGGGACAGGGTATGGC.

This clone showed up many times. The read ends 3 residues before the CDR3 terminus; that terminus is restored from the germline J gene. The rearrangement links TRBV5-1 to TRBJ1-1; D is possibly TRBD1 (6 bases). The CDR3 is made up of 14 amino acids. The V end was cut by 4 bases, the J end by 5 bases, with 15 bases between. Germline assignment: CDR1 SGHRS and CDR2 YFSETQ. CDR3 DNA (partial): TGCGCCAGCAGCCCCGGACAGTTTCCTACTGAA. This translates into CASSPGQFPTE. The full CDR3 reads CASSPGQFPTEAFF.

This clone has ten or more counts. The DNA ends 3 residues before the CDR3 does, and the rest of the CDR3 is filled in from the germline J gene. This sequence joins TRBV12-5 and TRBJ1-2; D gene unclear. Germline V gene sequence: CDR1 LGHNT, CDR2 FRNRAP. The CDR3 runs to 13 residues. V lost 6 bases, J lost 1 base, and 9 bases lay in between. The CDR3 loop reads CASGYTGNYGYTF. The covered CDR3 bases are TGTGCTAGTGGCTATACCGGTAACTATGGC.

This clone was counted many times. Read data end 3 residues before the CDR3 end; the end is taken from the germline J gene. The chain combines TRBV6-1 with TRBJ2-2, with TRBD1 identical over 9 bases. Germline lookup yields CDR1 MNHNS and CDR2 SASEGT. Germline trimming cut 4 bases from V and 0 bases from J; bases unmatched to any gene: 3. The CDR3 is 16 residues long. CDR3 in amino acids: CASSVTGGANTGELFF. The sequenced part of the CDR3 DNA is TGTGCCAGCAGTGTCACAGGGGGCGCGAACACCGGGGAG.

At least ten counts were recorded for this clone. From the germline J gene comes the end of the CDR3, since the read stops 3 residues before it. The chain joins TRBV19 to TRBJ1-5; the match to TRBD1 covers 9 bases. This CDR3 spans 16 amino acids. Looked up from germline, CDR1 is LNHDA and CDR2 is SQIVND (reference sequence). J was trimmed by 3 bases and V by 7 bases; bases with no gene match: 10. Here the CDR3 reads CASIRGQGIDNQPQHF. CDR3 DNA, as far as it was read: TGTGCCAGTATTCGGGGACAGGGAATTGACAATCAGCCC.

This clone came up a few times. The read comes to an end 3 residues before the CDR3 does, leaving the germline J gene to fill in the end. This chain joins TRBV2 and TRBJ2-1; D unresolved. Germline-derived CDR1 and CDR2 are SNHLY and FYNNEI. V was clipped by 6 bases and J by 4 bases, with 7 bases between them. This CDR3 contains 12 residues. The CDR3: CASRPIYNEQFF. The CDR3 DNA, read in part, is TGTGCCAGCAGACCTATTTACAATGAG.

The table lists this clone with many counts. The read falls 3 residues short of the CDR3 end, and the missing part is taken from the germline J gene. J is TRBJ2-7 and V is TRBV2; 11 bases map to TRBD2. CDR3 size: 16 residues. V shed 3 bases and J 2 bases; nucleotides not matched to a gene: 6. Germline V gene sequence: CDR1 SNHLY, CDR2 FYNNEI. CDR3 DNA, as far as it was read: TGTGCCAGCAGTGAGCTGACTAGCGGGACTACCTACGAG. It is translated as CASSELTSGTTYE. The complete CDR3 protein is CASSELTSGTTYEQYF.

At least ten counts were recorded for this clone. The read ends 3 residues early relative to the CDR3; the germline J gene fills the gap. V and J are TRBV20-1 and TRBJ2-5, with D tentatively TRBD2 (6 bases). Germline CDR1 DFQATT, CDR2 SNEGSKA (reference sequence). V shed 0 bases and J shed 0 bases, with 26 bases lying between them. This CDR3 is built from 20 residues. CDR3 in amino acids: CSARDQALFVELANQETQYF. The sequenced CDR3 bases are TGCAGTGCTAGAGATCAGGCGTTATTTGTAGAACTAGCAAACCAAGAGACC.

This clone was detected many times. The read stops 3 residues short of the end of the CDR3; the missing end is completed from the germline J gene. The rearrangement uses TRBV5-5 and TRBJ2-7, with D possibly TRBD1 on 6 matching bases. Germline CDR1 SGHKS, CDR2 YYEKEE (reference sequence). The CDR3 has 13 amino acids. V shed 6 bases and J shed 1 base, with 11 bases lying between them. This chain's CDR3 is CASISGQSYEQYF. Partial CDR3 DNA: TGTGCCAGCATCTCCGGACAGTCCTACGAG.

This clone was detected many times. The sequence runs out 3 residues before the end of the CDR3; the remainder is reconstructed from the germline J gene. J is TRBJ1-1 and V is TRBV6-2 or TRBV6-3; 7 positions match TRBD1. Germline V gene lookup returns CDR1 MNHEY and CDR2 SVGEGT. V trimming: 4 bases; J trimming: 5 bases; junction bases outside the gene matches: 13. This CDR3 spans 16 amino acids. CDR3 residues: CASSSLDTGAWTEAFF. The covered CDR3 bases are TGTGCCAGCAGTTCGCTCGACACAGGGGCCTGGACTGAA.

This clone has ten or more counts. The read ends 3 residues before the CDR3 terminus; that terminus is restored from the germline J gene. This chain links TRBV5-4 with TRBJ2-1, with 10 bases aligning to TRBD1. J gave up 4 bases and V 3 bases, and 4 bases lay outside the gene matches. There are 15 residues in the CDR3. The V gene's germline CDR1 is SGHNT and CDR2 YYREEE (reference sequence). The chain's CDR3 is CASSWTGGDYNEQFF. The part of the CDR3 DNA that was read is TGTGCCAGCAGCTGGACAGGGGGGGATTACAATGAG. Complete variable domain (other parts from reference TRBV5-4 and TRBJ2-1): ETGVTQSPTHLIKTRGQQVTLRCSSQSGHNTVSWYQQALGQGPQFIFQYYREEENGRGNFPPRFSGLQFPNYSSELNVNALELDDSALYLCASSWTGGDYNEQFFGPGTRLTVL.

This clone was counted many times. The read halts 3 residues ahead of the CDR3 end, with the missing end drawn from the germline J gene. This chain uses TRBV7-6 with TRBJ2-1; no clear D gene. Germline CDR1 reads SGHVS; CDR2 reads FNYEAQ. The CDR3 length is 14 residues. V shed 1 base and J shed 3 bases, with 7 bases lying between them. The sequenced part of the CDR3 DNA is TGTGCCAGCAGCTTAGAATCTAACTACAATGAG. Encoded protein: CASSLESNYNE. The CDR3 reads in full as CASSLESNYNEQFF.

This clone occurred a few times. The CDR3 goes on 3 residues after the read ends, and that part is filled in from the germline J gene. This sequence joins TRBV18 and TRBJ2-7; no clear D. Germline CDR1 and CDR2: KGHSH and LQKENI. Trimming stripped 6 bases from V and 1 base from J, with 16 bases between. The CDR3 spans 15 residues. The part of the CDR3 DNA that was read is TGTGCCAGCTCCGTCTGGGCCGCGCCTTCCTACGAG. Translation: CASSVWAAPSYE. In full, the CDR3 reads CASSVWAAPSYEQYF.

This clone has ten or more counts. Read coverage stops 3 residues before the CDR3 terminus; the germline J gene supplies the remainder. The chain employs TRBV20-1 and TRBJ2-1; 7 nucleotides line up with TRBD2. CDR3 length: 12 residues. V was clipped by 4 bases and J by 8 bases; unmatched bases: 5. Germline V gives CDR1 DFQATT, CDR2 SNEGSKA (reference sequence). The CDR3 bases that were read are TGCAGTGCTAATGGACTAGTAGATGAG. This gives the protein CSANGLVDE. Given in full, the CDR3 is CSANGLVDEQFF.

In this sample, this clone turned up many times. The read is 3 residues too short to cover the CDR3 end, so that end is filled in from the germline J gene. The chain has TRBV7-3 and TRBJ1-5; 8 bases match TRBD1. The CDR3 extends over 15 amino acids. Trimming cost V 5 bases and J 4 bases; bases outside gene matches: 7. Germline V gene data show CDR1 as SGHTA and CDR2 as FQGTGA. CDR3 DNA, as far as it was read: TGTGCCAGCAGCCCCTCTGGACAGGGAAATCAGCCC. It yields the protein CASSPSGQGNQP. The full-length CDR3 reads as CASSPSGQGNQPQHF. Supplemented by reference TRBV7-3 and TRBJ1-5, the full variable domain reads GAGVSQTPSNKVTEKGKYVELRCDPISGHTALYWYRQSLGQGPEFLIYFQGTGAADDSGLPNDRFFAVRPEGSVSTLKIQRTERGDSAVYLCASSPSGQGNQPQHFGDGTRLSIL.